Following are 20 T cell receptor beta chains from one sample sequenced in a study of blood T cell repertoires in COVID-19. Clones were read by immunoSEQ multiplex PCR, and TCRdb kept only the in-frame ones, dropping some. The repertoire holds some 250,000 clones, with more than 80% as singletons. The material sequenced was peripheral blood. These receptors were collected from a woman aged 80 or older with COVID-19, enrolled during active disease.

CDR3 nucleotide sequence: TGTGCCAGCAGCCAAAGCGATGAGCAGTTCTTC. It is translated as CASSQSDEQFF. V usage is TRBV4-2 and J usage is TRBJ2-1; no firm D call. The CDR3 runs 11 residues. The ends were cut back, 2 bases at V and 8 bases at J, with 4 bases in the middle. The germline V gene has CDR1 LGHNA and CDR2 YNFKEQ.

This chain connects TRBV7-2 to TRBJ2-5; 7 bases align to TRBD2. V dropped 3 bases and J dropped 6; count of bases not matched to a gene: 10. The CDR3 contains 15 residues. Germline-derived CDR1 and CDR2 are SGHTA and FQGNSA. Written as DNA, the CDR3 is TGTGCCAGCAGCTTGAGGACTGGGGGAGGGAAGACCCAGTACTTC. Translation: CASSLRTGGGKTQYF.

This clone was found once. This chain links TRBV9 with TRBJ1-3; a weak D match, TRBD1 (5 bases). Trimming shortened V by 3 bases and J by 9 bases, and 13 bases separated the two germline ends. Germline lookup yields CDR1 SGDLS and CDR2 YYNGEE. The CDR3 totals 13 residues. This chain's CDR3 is CASSETTEGTIYF. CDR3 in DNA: TGTGCCAGCAGCGAAACGACAGAAGGCACCATATATTTT.

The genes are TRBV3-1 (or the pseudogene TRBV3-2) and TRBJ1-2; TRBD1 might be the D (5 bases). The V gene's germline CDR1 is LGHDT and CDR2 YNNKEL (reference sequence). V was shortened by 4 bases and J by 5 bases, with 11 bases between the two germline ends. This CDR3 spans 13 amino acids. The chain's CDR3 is CASSLRGGYGYTF. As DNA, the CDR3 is TGTGCCAGCAGCCTTAGGGGAGGTTATGGCTACACCTTC.

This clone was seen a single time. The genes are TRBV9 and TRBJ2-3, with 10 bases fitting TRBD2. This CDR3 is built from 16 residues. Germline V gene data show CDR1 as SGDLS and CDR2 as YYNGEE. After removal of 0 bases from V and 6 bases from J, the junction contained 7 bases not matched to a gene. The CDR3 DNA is TGTGCCAGCAGCGTAGACCCAGCGGGAGGGCCGGATACGCAGTATTTT. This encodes CASSVDPAGGPDTQYF.

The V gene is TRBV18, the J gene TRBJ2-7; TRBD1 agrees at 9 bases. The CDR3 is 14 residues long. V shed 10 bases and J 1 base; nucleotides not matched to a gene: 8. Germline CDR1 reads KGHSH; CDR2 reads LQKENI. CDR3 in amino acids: CATKRDRDSYEQYF. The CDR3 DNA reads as TGTGCCACGAAGCGGGACAGGGATTCCTACGAGCAGTACTTC.

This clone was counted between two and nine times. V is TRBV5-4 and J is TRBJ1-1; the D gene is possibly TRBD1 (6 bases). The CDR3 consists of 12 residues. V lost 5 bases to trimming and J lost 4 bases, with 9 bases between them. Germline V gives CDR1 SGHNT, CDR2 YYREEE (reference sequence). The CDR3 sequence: CASRQGGTEAFF. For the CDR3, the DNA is TGTGCCAGCAGACAGGGTGGCACTGAAGCTTTCTTT.

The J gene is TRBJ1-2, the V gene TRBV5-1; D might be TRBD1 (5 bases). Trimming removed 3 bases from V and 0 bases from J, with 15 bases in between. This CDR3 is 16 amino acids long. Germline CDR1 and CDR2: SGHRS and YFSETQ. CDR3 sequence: CASSSGLVNTNYGYTF. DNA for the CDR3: TGCGCCAGCAGCTCAGGGTTAGTAAACACTAACTATGGCTACACCTTC.

In nucleotides, the CDR3 is TGCGCCAGCAGCGGAGGGGCGTCTAGGGGCTACACCTTC. Translation: CASSGGASRGYTF. The chain couples TRBV5-1 to TRBJ1-2; a possible D gene is TRBD1 (5 bases). The CDR3 covers 13 residues. Germline CDR1 and CDR2: SGHRS and YFSETQ. Trimming took off 4 bases at V and 8 bases at J, with 15 bases between the two ends.

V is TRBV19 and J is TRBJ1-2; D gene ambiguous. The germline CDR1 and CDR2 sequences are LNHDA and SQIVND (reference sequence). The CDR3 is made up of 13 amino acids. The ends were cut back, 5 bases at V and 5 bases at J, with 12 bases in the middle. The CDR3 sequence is CASSAGSSYGYTF. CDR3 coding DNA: TGTGCCAGTAGTGCCGGGTCGTCATATGGCTACACCTTC.

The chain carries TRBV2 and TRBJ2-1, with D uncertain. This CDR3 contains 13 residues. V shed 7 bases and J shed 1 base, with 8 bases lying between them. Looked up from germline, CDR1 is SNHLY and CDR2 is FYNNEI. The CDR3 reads CASKARSYNEQFF. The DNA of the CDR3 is TGTGCCAGCAAGGCTAGGTCCTACAATGAGCAGTTCTTC.

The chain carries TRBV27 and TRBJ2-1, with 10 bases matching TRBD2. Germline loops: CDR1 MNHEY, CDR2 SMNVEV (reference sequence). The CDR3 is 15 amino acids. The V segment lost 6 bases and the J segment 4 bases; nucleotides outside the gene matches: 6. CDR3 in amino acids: CASRRTSGFYNEQFF. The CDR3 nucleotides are TGTGCCAGCAGGCGGACTAGCGGATTTTACAATGAGCAGTTCTTC.

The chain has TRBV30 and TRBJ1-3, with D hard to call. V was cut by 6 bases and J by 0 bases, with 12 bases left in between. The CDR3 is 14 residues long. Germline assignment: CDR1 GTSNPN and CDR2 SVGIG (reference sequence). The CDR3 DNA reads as TGTGCCTGTTCAGATCGTCCCTCTGGAAACACCATATATTTT. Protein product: CACSDRPSGNTIYF.

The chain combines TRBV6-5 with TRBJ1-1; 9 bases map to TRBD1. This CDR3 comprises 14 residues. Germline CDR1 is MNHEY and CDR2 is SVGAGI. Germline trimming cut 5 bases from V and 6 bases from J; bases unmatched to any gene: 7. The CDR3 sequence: CASSTQGQGAEAFF. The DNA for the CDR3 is TGTGCCAGCAGTACCCAGGGACAGGGAGCTGAAGCTTTCTTT.

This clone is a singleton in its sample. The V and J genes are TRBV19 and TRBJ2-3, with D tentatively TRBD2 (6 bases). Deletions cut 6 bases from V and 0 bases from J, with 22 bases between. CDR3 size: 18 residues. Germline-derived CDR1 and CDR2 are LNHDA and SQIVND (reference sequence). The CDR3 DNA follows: TGTGCCAGTAGATCCTATGGGGTTTTGGGGACTAGCACAGATACGCAGTATTTT. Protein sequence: CASRSYGVLGTSTDTQYF. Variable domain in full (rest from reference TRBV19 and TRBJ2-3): DGGITQSPKYLFRKEGQNVTLSCEQNLNHDAMYWYRQDPGQGLRLIYYSQIVNDFQKGDIAEGYSVSREKKESFPLTVTSAQKNPTAFYLCASRSYGVLGTSTDTQYFGPGTRLTVL.

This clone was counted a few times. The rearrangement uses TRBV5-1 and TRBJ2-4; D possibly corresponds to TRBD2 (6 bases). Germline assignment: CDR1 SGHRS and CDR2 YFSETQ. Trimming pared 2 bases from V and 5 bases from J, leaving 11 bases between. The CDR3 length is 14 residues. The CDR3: CASSFGGSQNIQYF. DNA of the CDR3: TGCGCCAGCAGCTTCGGGGGATCTCAAAACATTCAGTACTTC.

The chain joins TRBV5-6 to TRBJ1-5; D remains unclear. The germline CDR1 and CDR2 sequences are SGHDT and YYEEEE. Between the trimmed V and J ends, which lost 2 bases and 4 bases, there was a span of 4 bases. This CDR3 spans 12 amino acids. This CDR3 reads CASSFLNQPQHF. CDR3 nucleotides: TGTGCCAGCAGCTTCTTGAATCAGCCCCAGCATTTT.

CDR3 DNA: TGTGCCAGCAGGCTGCAAAGGGAGGCCACTGAAGCTTTCTTT. This gives the protein CASRLQREATEAFF. The chain couples TRBV2 to TRBJ1-1, with D unclear. From germline, CDR1 is SNHLY and CDR2 FYNNEI. Trimming took off 6 bases at V and 4 bases at J, with 15 bases between the two ends. The CDR3 is 14 amino acids.

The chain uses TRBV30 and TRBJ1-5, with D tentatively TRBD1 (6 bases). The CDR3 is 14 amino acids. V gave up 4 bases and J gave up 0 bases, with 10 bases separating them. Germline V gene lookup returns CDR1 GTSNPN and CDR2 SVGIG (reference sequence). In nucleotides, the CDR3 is TGTGCCTGGAATCAGGGGAATAGCAATCAGCCCCAGCATTTT. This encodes CAWNQGNSNQPQHF.

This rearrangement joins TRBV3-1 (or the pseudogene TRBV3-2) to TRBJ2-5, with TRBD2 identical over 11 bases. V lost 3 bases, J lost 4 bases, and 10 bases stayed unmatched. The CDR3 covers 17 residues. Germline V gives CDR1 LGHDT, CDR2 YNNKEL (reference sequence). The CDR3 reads CASSQGSGRALGETQYF. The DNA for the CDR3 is TGTGCCAGCAGCCAGGGTAGCGGGAGGGCCTTGGGAGAGACCCAGTACTTC.